Each of the 16 T cell receptor beta chains below was sequenced from the same sample in a study of metastatic and nonmetastatic thyroid tumors. Each patient came to thyroid surgery without any prior treatment (of any kind). TCRdb re-called the PCR reads through MiXCR. The profile shows under 60,000 clones, less than 25% of them singletons. Sequenced material: blood. These receptors came from a male donor with papillary thyroid cancer or a benign thyroid nodule (not recorded which). Some clones in this sample may be carry-over from other donors' samples.

This clone came up a few times. V usage is TRBV2 and J usage is TRBJ1-2, with D possibly matching TRBD1 (5 bases). The CDR3 length is 13 residues. V was cut by 2 bases and J by 4 bases, with 8 bases left in between. CDR1 and CDR2 (germline): SNHLY, FYNNEI. The CDR3 protein is CASSETDIYGYTF. In DNA form, the CDR3 reads TGTGCCAGCAGTGAAACGGACATCTATGGCTACACCTTC.

This clone showed up many times. CDR3 bases: TGTGCCAGCAGCCCAGAGGGACAGGGGGACACAGATACGCAGTATTTT. Its protein is CASSPEGQGDTDTQYF. The chain joins TRBV11-2 to TRBJ2-3, with TRBD1 matching 11 bases. V gave up 5 bases and J gave up 2 bases; unmatched junction bases: 6. CDR1 and CDR2 (germline): SGHAT, FQNNGV. The CDR3 spans 16 residues.

This clone was observed at least ten times. The rearrangement joins TRBV19 to TRBJ1-5; the match to TRBD1 covers 8 bases. Germline CDR1 reads LNHDA; CDR2 reads SQIVND (reference sequence). V lost 7 bases, J lost 7 bases, and 9 bases stayed unmatched. This CDR3 spans 14 amino acids. This CDR3 is CASTTDRGRQPQHF. The DNA of the CDR3 is TGTGCCAGTACCACAGACAGGGGACGACAGCCCCAGCATTTT.

The V call is TRBV5-1, the J call TRBJ1-6; no reliable D call. CDR3 length: 13 amino acids. Germline values: CDR1 SGHRS, CDR2 YFSETQ. The V end lost 4 bases, the J end lost 10 bases, and 12 bases lay between the germline ends. CDR3 residues: CASSPGPSSPLHF. In nucleotides, the CDR3 is TGCGCCAGCAGCCCTGGACCGTCGTCACCCCTCCACTTT.

This clone has at least ten counts. This chain uses TRBV6-1 with TRBJ1-1; D is unclear. V dropped 7 bases and J dropped 11 bases, with 17 bases sitting between them. CDR1 and CDR2 (germline): MNHNS, SASEGT. The CDR3 sequence is 12 residues long. CDR3 DNA: TGTGCCAGCACCCTAGGACGGGAGAGGGCTTTCTTT. Encoded protein: CASTLGRERAFF.

The rearrangement uses TRBV28 and TRBJ2-5; D remains ambiguous. Germline V gives CDR1 MDHEN, CDR2 SYDVKM. The CDR3 runs to 16 residues. V lost 5 bases and J 5 bases, leaving 21 bases between the germline ends. CDR3 sequence (DNA): TGTGCCAGCAGTCCTGCGGCGTCCCCTCCGAGGGAGACCCAGTACTTC. It specifies CASSPAASPPRETQYF.

This clone was detected many times. This chain links TRBV14 with TRBJ2-2; D uncertain. V was clipped by 1 base and J by 0 bases, with 9 bases between them. Germline lookup yields CDR1 SGHDN and CDR2 FVKESK. This CDR3 has 16 amino acids. In DNA, the CDR3 is TGTGCCAGCAGCCAAGTTGGCGCGACGAACACCGGGGAGCTGTTTTTT. The encoded protein is CASSQVGATNTGELFF. Based on the CDR3 plus reference TRBV14 and TRBJ2-2, the full variable domain is EAGVTQFPSHSVIEKGQTVTLRCDPISGHDNLYWYRRVMGKEIKFLLHFVKESKQDESGMPNNRFLAERTGGTYSTLKVQPAELEDSGVYFCASSQVGATNTGELFFGEGSRLTVL.

Many counts were recorded for this clone. A much more abundant neighbour one base away suggests this may be a read error. J is TRBJ2-1 and V is TRBV20-1; 7 nucleotides agree with TRBD2. The CDR3 has 15 residues. With 6 bases clipped from V and 7 bases from J, the junction kept 15 bases outside the gene matches. Germline V gene lookup returns CDR1 DFQATT and CDR2 SNEGSKA (reference sequence). CDR3: CSAGGTTPGVNEQFF. As DNA, the CDR3 is TGCAGTGCAGGAGGGACTACCCCCGGGGTAAATGAGCAGTTCTTC.

This sequence joins TRBV6-4 and TRBJ2-6; 9 bases align to TRBD1. Germline-derived CDR1 and CDR2 are MRHNA and SNTAGT. V gave up 4 bases and J gave up 0 bases; unmatched junction bases: 4. The CDR3 is 17 residues long. CDR3 sequence: CASSGTGDLSGANVLTF. The CDR3 DNA reads as TGTGCCAGCAGTGGGACAGGGGACCTCTCTGGGGCCAACGTCCTGACTTTC.

The chain carries TRBV30 and TRBJ1-1; 8 nucleotides align to TRBD1. Per the germline V gene, CDR1 is GTSNPN and CDR2 is SVGIG (reference sequence). This CDR3 has 13 residues. V lost 1 base and J lost 6; bases outside the gene matches: 4. CDR3 nucleotide sequence: TGTGCCTGGAGTGCAGACAGGGGATCTGAAGCTTTCTTT. Its translation: CAWSADRGSEAFF.

This clone was observed many times. J is TRBJ1-1 and V is TRBV6-5; TRBD1 agrees at 7 bases. Germline V CDR1 and CDR2: MNHEY, SVGAGI. The length of the CDR3 is 16 residues. J was trimmed by 10 bases and V by 2 bases; bases with no gene match: 16. The CDR3, as DNA: TGTGCCAGCAGTTACGACCGAACCAGGGGGGCGGGTGTAGCTTTCTTT. Translated: CASSYDRTRGAGVAFF.

This clone was counted many times. The CDR3 is CAISTRDRGSSGNTIYF. DNA of the CDR3: TGTGCCATCAGCACCCGGGACAGGGGATCGAGTGGAAACACCATATATTTT. This chain uses TRBV10-3 with TRBJ1-3; 10 positions match TRBD1. The germline CDR1 and CDR2 sequences are ENHRY and SYGVKD. The CDR3 runs 17 residues. J gave up 3 bases and V 6 bases, and 11 bases lay outside the gene matches.

This clone was seen many times. The J gene is TRBJ1-1, the V gene TRBV9; D call uncertain. Trimming shortened V by 0 bases and J by 4 bases, and 22 bases separated the two germline ends. CDR3 length equals 18 residues. Per germline, CDR1 SGDLS and CDR2 YYNGEE. The CDR3 coding sequence is TGTGCCAGCAGCGTAGCTGAGGTTCTAGAGTCTAATCCCACTGAAGCTTTCTTT. It codes for CASSVAEVLESNPTEAFF.

As for this clone: This sample also contains other DNA sequences that code for the same CDR3. This chain connects TRBV7-2 to TRBJ1-2; D is uncertain. Deletions cut 5 bases from V and 8 bases from J, with 18 bases between. CDR3 length: 14 residues. Germline CDR1 is SGHTA and CDR2 is FQGNSA. Written as DNA, the CDR3 is TGTGCCAGCAGCCAGGCCACCGAGAATATAGGCTACACCTTC. Protein sequence: CASSQATENIGYTF.

The V and J genes are TRBV11-1 and TRBJ1-1, with D unclear. Germline CDR1 and CDR2: SGHAT and FQDESV (reference sequence). This CDR3 spans 17 amino acids. Trimming took off 3 bases at V and 0 bases at J, with 17 bases between the two ends. The CDR3 DNA is TGTGCCAGCAGCTTGGGGTCACATCAGGCGGTGAACACTGAAGCTTTCTTT. Its translation is CASSLGSHQAVNTEAFF.

This clone has at least ten counts. The chain links TRBV6-1 to TRBJ2-1; 9 nucleotides align to TRBD2. The trim removed 2 bases at V and 5 bases at J, leaving 4 bases unmatched. The CDR3 spans 15 residues. Germline V gene data show CDR1 as MNHNS and CDR2 as SASEGT. CDR3 sequence: CASSERTSGHNEQFF. Written as DNA, the CDR3 is TGTGCCAGCAGTGAACGAACTAGCGGGCACAATGAGCAGTTCTTC.